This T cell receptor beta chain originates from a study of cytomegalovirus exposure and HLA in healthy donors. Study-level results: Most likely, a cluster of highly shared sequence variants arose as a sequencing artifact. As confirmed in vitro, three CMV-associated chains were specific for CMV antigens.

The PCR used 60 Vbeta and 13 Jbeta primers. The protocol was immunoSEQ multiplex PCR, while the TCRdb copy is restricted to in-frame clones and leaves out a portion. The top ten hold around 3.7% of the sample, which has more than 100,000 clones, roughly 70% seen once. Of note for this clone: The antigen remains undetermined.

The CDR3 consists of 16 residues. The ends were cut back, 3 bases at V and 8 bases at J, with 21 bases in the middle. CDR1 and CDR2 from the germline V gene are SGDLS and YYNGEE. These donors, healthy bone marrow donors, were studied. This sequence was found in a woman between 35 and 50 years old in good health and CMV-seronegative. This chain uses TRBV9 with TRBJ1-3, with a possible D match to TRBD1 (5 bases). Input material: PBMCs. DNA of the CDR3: TGTGCCAGCAGCGCGCGGGGGACGGAGGGAGGTTACACCATATATTTT. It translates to CASSARGTEGGYTIYF.